The 31 T cell receptor beta chains reported below all come from one sample, sequenced in a study of spatial heterogeneity in lung cancer. Indicated time point: sample taken at primary tumor resection. From the 5' RACE reads, TCRdb called clonotypes with MiXCR, one entry per CDR3 protein. Among fewer than 45,000 distinct CDR3 sequences listed, less than 9% were seen once. Sequencing was performed on PBMCs, taken at surgery. The source is a female donor with early-stage non-small cell lung cancer.

This clonotype was seen only a few times. The chain links TRBV7-2 to TRBJ2-7, with TRBD2 matching over 7 bases. Germline CDR1 SGHTA, CDR2 FQGNSA. V gave up 2 bases and J gave up 4 bases; unmatched junction bases: 5. The CDR3 sequence is 14 residues long. The CDR3 spells CASSLTRGSYEQYF. Here the CDR3 DNA reads TGTGCCAGCAGCTTAACACGCGGGAGTTACGAGCAGTACTTC.

This clonotype was detected many times. The chain joins TRBV7-2 to TRBJ1-2; 10 bases match TRBD1. The CDR3 consists of 15 residues. Trimming removed 1 base from V and 5 bases from J; junction bases left unmatched: 4. Looked up from germline, CDR1 is SGHTA and CDR2 is FQGNSA. The CDR3 is CASSLGPGQGYGYTF. CDR3 nucleotides: TGTGCCAGCAGCTTAGGGCCGGGACAGGGGTATGGCTACACCTTC.

The chain couples TRBV7-2 to TRBJ1-1, with 10 bases identical to TRBD1. The CDR3 consists of 12 residues. With V trimmed by 4 bases and J by 13 bases, 6 bases remained unmatched. CDR1 is SGHTA and CDR2 is FQGNSA in the germline V gene. In DNA form, the CDR3 reads TGTGCCAGCAGCTCCATGGACAGGGGGGATTTCTTT. Amino acid sequence: CASSSMDRGDFF.

This clonotype has ten or more counts. V and J are TRBV7-9 and TRBJ2-1; possible D gene TRBD1, 6 bases. V lost 7 bases and J 2 bases, leaving 15 bases between the germline ends. Germline V gives CDR1 SEHNR, CDR2 FQNEAQ (reference sequence). The CDR3 loop spans 15 amino acids. The CDR3, as DNA: TGTGCCAGCAACTTTTACAGGGACCCCTACAATGAGCAGTTCTTC. The encoded protein is CASNFYRDPYNEQFF.

The chain couples TRBV20-1 to TRBJ1-4; D gene ambiguous. The V gene's germline CDR1 is DFQATT and CDR2 SNEGSKA (reference sequence). The V and J ends lost 5 bases and 7 bases respectively, with 17 bases between them. The CDR3 has 14 amino acids. For the CDR3, the DNA is TGCAGTGCTCCGGACTCTCTTGGGCGTGAAAAACTGTTTTTT. Protein sequence: CSAPDSLGREKLFF.

This clonotype was seen ten or more times. V and J are TRBV7-8 and TRBJ1-5; 7 nucleotides align to TRBD1. The J segment lost 9 bases and the V segment lost 1 base, leaving 9 bases of the junction unmatched. There are 15 residues in the CDR3. Per the germline V gene, CDR1 is SGHVS and CDR2 is FQNEAQ. CDR3 sequence (DNA): TGTGCCAGCAGCTTAGAAGGGGCAGGGGGTTTGCCCCAGCATTTT. This sequence encodes CASSLEGAGGLPQHF.

This rearrangement joins TRBV4-1 to TRBJ2-6; 7 nucleotides agree with TRBD2. Germline CDR1 and CDR2: MGHRA and YSYEKL. J lost 0 bases, V lost 4 bases, and 9 bases had no gene match. This CDR3 has 18 residues. The CDR3 loop reads CASSRRAGVYSGANVLTF. DNA of the CDR3: TGCGCCAGCAGCCGGAGGGCGGGGGTCTACTCTGGGGCCAACGTCCTGACTTTC.

In this sample, this clonotype turned up many times. The chain links TRBV20-1 to TRBJ2-7; 9 nucleotides align to TRBD1. The CDR3 has 13 residues. Per germline, CDR1 DFQATT and CDR2 SNEGSKA (reference sequence). With 4 bases clipped from V and 6 bases from J, the junction kept 7 bases outside the gene matches. The CDR3 region has the DNA TGCAGTGCTACCCGGACAGGGGTCAGCGAGCAGTACTTC. As protein: CSATRTGVSEQYF.

This clonotype was found once. The J gene is TRBJ1-2, the V gene TRBV2; 8 nucleotides line up with TRBD1. This CDR3 is built from 13 residues. J lost 4 bases, V lost 6 bases, and 4 bases had no gene match. Germline-derived CDR1 and CDR2 are SNHLY and FYNNEI. DNA for the CDR3: TGTGCCAGCAGAGACAGGGGCCCCTATGGCTACACCTTC. Protein: CASRDRGPYGYTF. The full variable domain, with the rest looked up from reference TRBV2 and TRBJ1-2, is EPEVTQTPSHQVTQMGQEVILRCVPISNHLYFYWYRQILGQKVEFLVSFYNNEISEKSEIFDDQFSVERPDGSNFTLKIRSTKLEDSAMYFCASRDRGPYGYTFGSGTRLTVV.

The table lists this clonotype with many counts. V is TRBV12-3 or TRBV12-4 and J is TRBJ2-3, with 9 nucleotides matching TRBD2. Germline trimming cut 6 bases from V and 4 bases from J; bases unmatched to any gene: 11. The CDR3 extends over 16 amino acids. The CDR3 DNA reads TGTGCCAGCAGCTCCAGGACCGGGACTAGCTCAGATACGCAGTATTTT. Translated, it gives CASSSRTGTSSDTQYF.

The V call is TRBV4-2, the J call TRBJ2-1, with 8 bases lining up with TRBD2. The CDR3 extends over 18 amino acids. From germline, CDR1 is LGHNA and CDR2 YNFKEQ. J was trimmed by 0 bases and V by 3 bases; bases with no gene match: 10. In nucleotides, the CDR3 is TGTGCCAGCAGCCACACAACTCCCGGGACTAGCTCCTACAATGAGCAGTTCTTC. Its protein is CASSHTTPGTSSYNEQFF.

Concerning this clonotype itself: A much larger clone differs from this one at a single base, so this may be a read error. The chain couples TRBV7-9 to TRBJ2-3; D is perhaps TRBD2 (6 bases). Germline CDR1 and CDR2: SEHNR and FQNEAQ (reference sequence). Trimming stripped 3 bases from V and 10 bases from J, with 11 bases between. The length of the CDR3 is 12 residues. The CDR3 here is CASSFGEDSQYF. The CDR3 DNA reads TGTGCCAGCAGCTTCGGGGAGGATTCGCAGTATTTT.

This clonotype was picked up many times. The chain recombines TRBV12-3 or TRBV12-4 with TRBJ2-3; 8 bases are shared with TRBD2. Germline trimming cut 5 bases from V and 1 base from J; bases unmatched to any gene: 5. The CDR3 is made up of 15 amino acids. CDR3 amino acids: CASSERGPRTDTQYF. Written as DNA, the CDR3 is TGTGCCAGCAGTGAGCGGGGGCCTCGCACAGATACGCAGTATTTT.

This clonotype was counted at least ten times. The chain has TRBV3-1 and TRBJ1-5, with D unclear. CDR3 length: 17 residues. Trimming took 4 bases from V and 0 from J, leaving 16 bases between them. Germline V lookup: CDR1 LGHDT, CDR2 YNNKEL (reference sequence). CDR3 region: CASSPAPHGYSNQPQHF. The CDR3 DNA reads as TGTGCCAGCAGCCCCGCCCCGCACGGGTATAGCAATCAGCCCCAGCATTTT.

In this sample, this clonotype turned up many times. The chain employs TRBV4-3 and TRBJ2-5; D unresolved. CDR3 length: 13 amino acids. CDR1 is LGHNA and CDR2 is YSLEER in the germline V gene. Trimming stripped 3 bases from V and 5 bases from J, with 10 bases between. The DNA for the CDR3 is TGCGCCAGCAGCCAGCGAATAGATGAGACCCAGTACTTC. It yields the protein CASSQRIDETQYF.

This clonotype was counted ten times or more. The chain carries TRBV5-1 and TRBJ1-6, with D unresolved. V gave up 2 bases and J gave up 7 bases, with 13 bases separating them. CDR3 length equals 15 residues. Germline V gene lookup returns CDR1 SGHRS and CDR2 YFSETQ. CDR3 in amino acids: CASSFRPGRNSPLHF. CDR3 in DNA: TGCGCCAGCAGCTTCCGACCCGGACGGAATTCACCCCTCCACTTT.

Many counts were recorded for this clonotype. Here the CDR3 DNA reads TGTGCCAGCAGCGATGGGACCCCGGGGGTAGATACGCAGTATTTT. This sequence encodes CASSDGTPGVDTQYF. The gene calls are TRBV9 and TRBJ2-3, with D tentatively TRBD2 (6 bases). CDR3 length: 15 residues. Germline CDR1 SGDLS, CDR2 YYNGEE. The germline V and J ends were trimmed by 3 bases and 5 bases, with 16 bases remaining between them.

This clonotype came up many times. The V call is TRBV6-6, the J call TRBJ1-1; D is unresolved. The CDR3 is made up of 12 amino acids. In germline, CDR1 is MNHNY, CDR2 SVGAGI (reference sequence). V was shortened by 5 bases and J by 5 bases, with 9 bases between the two germline ends. The DNA of the CDR3 is TGTGCCAGCAGTATGGGGAGAACTGAAGCTTTCTTT. This translates into CASSMGRTEAFF.

The table lists this clonotype with many counts. The J gene is TRBJ1-5, the V gene TRBV7-2, with 7 positions matching TRBD1. Trimming took 5 bases from V and 5 from J; bases not matched to a gene: 6. From germline, CDR1 is SGHTA and CDR2 FQGNSA. This CDR3 is 14 amino acids long. CDR3 loop: CASSLQGTDQPQHF. The CDR3 DNA follows: TGTGCCAGCAGCCTACAGGGGACGGATCAGCCCCAGCATTTT.

The chain employs TRBV7-2 and TRBJ2-7, with D tentatively TRBD2 (7 bases). V was trimmed by 7 bases and J by 2 bases, leaving 21 bases between them. CDR1 is SGHTA, CDR2 FQGNSA, per germline. This CDR3 is built from 16 residues. The CDR3 bases are TGTGCCAGCACCCCCATGGGGGGCGGGAGCCCCTACGAGCAGTACTTC. Its protein product is CASTPMGGGSPYEQYF.

This clonotype was counted a single time. The chain uses TRBV28 and TRBJ2-7, with a tentative D call TRBD1 (6 bases). Germline CDR1 MDHEN, CDR2 SYDVKM. Between the trimmed V and J ends, which lost 8 bases and 4 bases, there was a span of 18 bases. This CDR3 contains 14 residues. The CDR3 DNA sequence: TGTGCCAGCGGTGTTGGGACAACGCTTTACGAGCAGTACTTC. Encoded protein: CASGVGTTLYEQYF.

This clonotype turned up a few times. This chain joins TRBV5-6 and TRBJ2-5; either TRBD1 or TRBD2 may supply D (5 bases each). The CDR3 spans 15 residues. The germline V gene has CDR1 SGHDT and CDR2 YYEEEE. Trimming removed 3 bases at V and 0 bases at J, with 12 bases between. Here the CDR3 reads CASSSSWGYQETQYF. CDR3 coding DNA: TGTGCCAGCAGCTCAAGTTGGGGGTACCAAGAGACCCAGTACTTC.

Ten or more counts support this clonotype. The chain carries TRBV3-1 and TRBJ1-1; D gene uncertain. Germline CDR1 LGHDT, CDR2 YNNKEL (reference sequence). With 8 bases removed from V and 1 base from J, the gap between germline ends came to 14 bases. This CDR3 has 14 residues. CDR3 coding DNA: TGTGCCAGCGGGCCTTACGGAAAGAACACTGAAGCTTTCTTT. Protein sequence: CASGPYGKNTEAFF.

CDR3 sequence: CASSPLVMAGGNQPQHF. The CDR3 bases are TGTGCCAGCAGTCCCCTGGTGATGGCAGGGGGCAATCAGCCCCAGCATTTT. This rearrangement joins TRBV28 to TRBJ1-5, with D possibly TRBD1 on 6 matching bases. Germline loops: CDR1 MDHEN, CDR2 SYDVKM. CDR3 length equals 17 residues. V lost 5 bases, J lost 2 bases, and 19 bases lay in between.

There are many counts of this clonotype. The chain uses TRBV5-4 and TRBJ2-5, with 9 bases identical to TRBD2. The CDR3 totals 16 residues. Germline V CDR1 and CDR2: SGHNT, YYREEE (reference sequence). J gave up 4 bases and V 4 bases, and 11 bases lay outside the gene matches. The CDR3 nucleotides are TGTGCCAGCAGCGACGGGGCCGGTAGCGGGAGAGAGACCCAGTACTTC. Its protein is CASSDGAGSGRETQYF.

This clonotype appeared many times. V gene TRBV7-8 combines with J gene TRBJ2-1, with D possibly matching TRBD2 (7 bases). The length of the CDR3 is 16 residues. Germline V gives CDR1 SGHVS, CDR2 FQNEAQ. V was clipped by 1 base and J by 2 bases, with 12 bases between them. DNA of the CDR3: TGTGCCAGCAGCTTAGTGTGGCGGGGGCCCTACAATGAGCAGTTCTTC. It codes for CASSLVWRGPYNEQFF. Supplemented by reference TRBV7-8 and TRBJ2-1, the full variable domain reads GAGVSQSPRYKVAKRGQDVALRCDPISGHVSLFWYQQALGQGPEFLTYFQNEAQLDKSGLPSDRFFAERPEGSVSTLKIQRTQQEDSAVYLCASSLVWRGPYNEQFFGPGTRLTVL.

This clonotype has more than one count but fewer than ten. V gene TRBV6-5 combines with J gene TRBJ2-1; tentative D call: TRBD1 (6 bases). The V and J ends lost 0 bases and 4 bases respectively, with 16 bases between them. Germline V gives CDR1 MNHEY, CDR2 SVGAGI. The CDR3 length is 17 residues. The DNA of the CDR3 is TGTGCCAGCAGTTACTCGATAGGGGCAGGGGTTTACAATGAGCAGTTCTTC. This encodes CASSYSIGAGVYNEQFF.

This clonotype was seen more than once but under ten times. The V call is TRBV7-6, the J call TRBJ1-1; possible D gene TRBD1, 6 bases. There are 15 residues in the CDR3. V lost 6 bases and J lost 2, with 16 bases in between. From germline, CDR1 is SGHVS and CDR2 FNYEAQ. The CDR3 region has the DNA TGTGCCAGCAGTTCTACAGGGCTGGGTAACACTGAAGCTTTCTTT. Translating gives CASSSTGLGNTEAFF.

A few counts support this clonotype. This chain joins TRBV7-3 and TRBJ2-7; TRBD2 matches 8 bases. Germline loops: CDR1 SGHTA, CDR2 FQGTGA. J was trimmed by 5 bases and V by 0 bases; bases with no gene match: 6. This CDR3 comprises 15 residues. CDR3: CASSLTAGVYHEQYF. As DNA, the CDR3 is TGTGCCAGCAGCTTAACAGCGGGGGTGTACCACGAGCAGTACTTC.

This clonotype was detected a few times. The chain carries TRBV20-1 and TRBJ2-4; D possibly uses TRBD1 or TRBD2 (5 bases each). CDR3 length: 14 residues. Trimming removed 0 bases at V and 5 bases at J, with 11 bases between. CDR1 DFQATT and CDR2 SNEGSKA come from the germline V gene (reference sequence). CDR3 sequence reads: CSARDSQGENIQYF. Here the CDR3 DNA reads TGCAGTGCTAGAGATTCTCAGGGAGAAAACATTCAGTACTTC.

Ten or more counts support this clonotype. The chain links TRBV5-1 to TRBJ1-1; TRBD1 might be the D (5 bases). Germline-derived CDR1 and CDR2 are SGHRS and YFSETQ. Trimming shortened V by 5 bases and J by 3 bases, and 11 bases separated the two germline ends. The CDR3 has 13 amino acids. In DNA, the CDR3 is TGCGCCAGCAGGGCGGGGGAAGACACTGAAGCTTTCTTT. This codes for CASRAGEDTEAFF. Full variable domain (outside the CDR3, taken from reference TRBV5-1 and TRBJ1-1): KAGVTQTPRYLIKTRGQQVTLSCSPISGHRSVSWYQQTPGQGLQFLFEYFSETQRNKGNFPGRFSGRQFSNSRSEMNVSTLELGDSALYLCASRAGEDTEAFFGQGTRLTVV.